Shown below are 24 T cell receptor beta chains from a single sample sequenced in a study of identical twins (dated by TCRdb to 2016 to 2017). Libraries came from 5' RACE. The data were produced on an Illumina HiSeq 2000. TCRdb itself trimmed the public reads at Q25 with fastp, ran MiXCR and retained productive beta chains. Rows with one shared CDR3 protein collapse into an entry with the most common genes and DNA. Counted in this sample were around 650,000 distinct CDR3 sequences; just over 7% of them appeared once. Less than 2% of the sample is taken by the ten largest. These data were also reused for a study on yellow fever vaccine responses in identical twins.

Sequencing was performed on PBMCs. The receptors here all came from a young woman in good health.

This clonotype was counted a few times. CDR3 protein: CATSDRIGTSGSFGYEQYF. Written as DNA, the CDR3 is TGTGCCACCAGTGATCGCATCGGGACTAGCGGGAGTTTTGGGTACGAGCAGTACTTC. V is TRBV24-1 and J is TRBJ2-7, with TRBD2 matching 14 bases. CDR3 length: 19 amino acids. V lost 3 bases, J lost 4 bases, and 13 bases stayed unmatched. Germline loops: CDR1 KGHDR, CDR2 SFDVKD.

This clonotype occurred a few times. As DNA, the CDR3 is TGTGCCAGCAGTTACTCGAAGGCGGGAGGGGCCCAGGGCGAGCAGTTCTTC. Protein: CASSYSKAGGAQGEQFF. The chain recombines TRBV6-5 with TRBJ2-1; 9 bases fit TRBD2. The CDR3 is 17 residues long. Germline CDR1 reads MNHEY; CDR2 reads SVGAGI. Trimming removed 0 bases from V and 10 bases from J; junction bases left unmatched: 13.

This clonotype was detected a few times. The rearrangement uses TRBV7-3 and TRBJ2-5; 8 bases map to TRBD2. J lost 0 bases, V lost 5 bases, and 17 bases had no gene match. Germline assignment: CDR1 SGHTA and CDR2 FQGTGA. The CDR3 is made up of 19 amino acids. The CDR3 reads CASSPSWGSGGEYQETQYF. CDR3 sequence (DNA): TGTGCCAGCAGCCCTTCCTGGGGATCGGGAGGGGAGTACCAAGAGACCCAGTACTTC.

A few counts support this clonotype. The J gene is TRBJ1-5, the V gene TRBV2; D unclear. Germline values: CDR1 SNHLY, CDR2 FYNNEI. Between the trimmed V and J ends, which lost 4 bases and 0 bases, there was a span of 7 bases. The CDR3 length is 14 residues. The CDR3 region is CASSGMTSNQPQHF. The CDR3, as DNA: TGTGCCAGCAGTGGGATGACTAGCAATCAGCCCCAGCATTTT.

The rearrangement joins TRBV5-1 to TRBJ1-2; 9 nucleotides line up with TRBD1. Trimming cost V 4 bases and J 7 bases; bases outside gene matches: 5. CDR1 is SGHRS, CDR2 YFSETQ, per germline. The CDR3 is 13 residues long. The CDR3 spells CASSPRQGGGYTF. The CDR3 region has the DNA TGCGCCAGCAGCCCCCGACAGGGGGGTGGCTACACCTTC.

The chain combines TRBV29-1 with TRBJ2-5; D unresolved. V was clipped by 5 bases and J by 1 base, with 8 bases between them. CDR1 is SQVTM and CDR2 is ANQGSEA in the germline V gene. This CDR3 region has 12 residues. The CDR3 is CSVLGSQETQYF. The CDR3 region has the DNA TGCAGCGTTCTGGGGTCCCAAGAGACCCAGTACTTC.

There are a few counts of this clonotype. J is TRBJ2-1 and V is TRBV27, with D unclear. The ends were cut back, 4 bases at V and 7 bases at J, with 17 bases in the middle. The germline gives CDR1 MNHEY, CDR2 SMNVEV (reference sequence). The CDR3 runs 15 residues. In DNA, the CDR3 is TGTGCCAGCAGTTCAGGTGGCCTAGGTCAAAATGAGCAGTTCTTC. Translation gives CASSSGGLGQNEQFF.

The chain employs TRBV7-9 and TRBJ2-7; D call uncertain. The ends were cut back, 5 bases at V and 5 bases at J, with 10 bases in the middle. Per germline, CDR1 SEHNR and CDR2 FQNEAQ (reference sequence). The CDR3 has 12 amino acids. The CDR3 DNA is TGTGCCAGCAGCATGGCCGCCGACGAGCAGTACTTC. It translates to CASSMAADEQYF. The complete variable domain, with remaining parts taken from reference TRBV7-9 and TRBJ2-7, reads DTGVSQNPRHKITKRGQNVTFRCDPISEHNRLYWYRQTLGQGPEFLTYFQNEAQLEKSRLLSDRFSAERPKGSFSTLEIQRTEQGDSAMYLCASSMAADEQYFGPGTRLTVT.

This clonotype appeared many times. The chain couples TRBV3-1 to TRBJ2-5, with D hard to call. The length of the CDR3 is 12 residues. CDR1 and CDR2 from the germline V gene are LGHDT and YNNKEL (reference sequence). Trimming removed 3 bases at V and 4 bases at J, with 6 bases between. Written as DNA, the CDR3 is TGTGCCAGCAGCCAGGTCATAGAGACCCAGTACTTC. Protein: CASSQVIETQYF.

This clonotype was seen more than once but under ten times. The junction does not match germline at one end; this may be a read error. The chain recombines TRBV20-1 with TRBJ2-2, with 7 positions matching TRBD2. The CDR3 loop spans 16 amino acids. Germline V gene sequence: CDR1 DFQATT, CDR2 SNEGSKA (reference sequence). CDR3 bases: TGCTGTGCTAGAGTCGCGGGGGTGAAGGACACCGGGGAGCTGTTTTTT. Protein product: CCARVAGVKDTGELFF.

This clonotype has a handful of counts. This chain connects TRBV10-3 to TRBJ1-1; tentatively, D is TRBD1 (5 bases). V was clipped by 5 bases and J by 2 bases, with 9 bases between them. Germline assignment: CDR1 ENHRY and CDR2 SYGVKD. The CDR3 is made up of 13 amino acids. CDR3 sequence: CAISLDRNTEAFF. The CDR3 nucleotides read TGTGCCATCAGTCTTGACAGAAACACTGAAGCTTTCTTT.

The chain has TRBV5-6 and TRBJ1-5, with D possibly TRBD1 on 6 matching bases. The CDR3 has 15 residues. CDR1 and CDR2 (germline): SGHDT, YYEEEE. With 1 base removed from V and 4 bases from J, the gap between germline ends came to 12 bases. The DNA for the CDR3 is TGTGCCAGCAGCTTGAAGGGGGTTTGGAATCAGCCCCAGCATTTT. Its protein is CASSLKGVWNQPQHF.

The DNA of the CDR3 is TGCAGCGTTGAGCGGGAGGGGGGGCAGGCCGGGGAGCTGTTTTTT. Protein sequence: CSVEREGGQAGELFF. The chain joins TRBV29-1 to TRBJ2-2, with TRBD2 identical over 9 bases. The germline V gene encodes CDR1 SQVTM and CDR2 ANQGSEA. The CDR3 has 15 amino acids. The junction had 8 bases not matched to a gene; V was cut back by 3 bases and J by 6 bases.

This clonotype was detected many times. The chain carries TRBV5-6 and TRBJ1-1; D is ambiguous. CDR1 and CDR2 (germline): SGHDT, YYEEEE. Between the trimmed V and J ends, which lost 1 base and 4 bases, there was a span of 8 bases. The CDR3 totals 13 residues. The CDR3 sequence: CASSLNGPTEAFF. In nucleotides, the CDR3 is TGTGCCAGCAGCTTGAACGGGCCCACTGAAGCTTTCTTT.

The rearrangement joins TRBV28 to TRBJ2-6, with D possibly being TRBD2 (5 bases). Trimming took 5 bases from V and 2 from J, leaving 16 bases between them. CDR1 is MDHEN, CDR2 SYDVKM, per germline. The CDR3 has 17 residues. In DNA, the CDR3 is TGTGCCAGCAGTCGTCCGTTCGGGGTAACTGGGGCCAACGTCCTGACTTTC. It codes for CASSRPFGVTGANVLTF.

This clonotype was found a few times. The J gene is TRBJ2-5, the V gene TRBV4-2, with a possible D match to TRBD2 (6 bases). V lost 5 bases and J lost 1, with 14 bases in between. The CDR3 is 15 amino acids. Germline CDR1 is LGHNA and CDR2 is YNFKEQ. The CDR3 nucleotides read TGTGCCAGCAGCGAAACCCGGGACTTCCAAGAGACCCAGTACTTC. Protein sequence: CASSETRDFQETQYF.

This clonotype was counted ten times or more. The rearrangement uses TRBV20-1 and TRBJ2-1; D is undetermined. Germline V lookup: CDR1 DFQATT, CDR2 SNEGSKA (reference sequence). Trimming left V 4 bases short and J 5 bases short, with 6 bases between. This CDR3 has 11 residues. DNA of the CDR3: TGCAGTGCTACAGGTAACAATGAGCAGTTCTTC. This codes for CSATGNNEQFF.

This clonotype has only a few counts. The J gene is TRBJ2-3, the V gene TRBV27; D is undetermined. This CDR3 is 14 amino acids long. The V end lost 6 bases, the J end lost 2 bases, and 12 bases lay between the germline ends. Germline V gene data show CDR1 as MNHEY and CDR2 as SMNVEV (reference sequence). CDR3 sequence reads: CASRKAPYTDTQYF. The CDR3 DNA follows: TGTGCCAGCAGAAAAGCGCCGTACACAGATACGCAGTATTTT.

V gene TRBV20-1 combines with J gene TRBJ2-7; 9 bases map to TRBD2. V was pared by 1 base and J by 3 bases, with 4 bases of the junction left unmatched. The CDR3 has 14 amino acids. Per germline, CDR1 DFQATT and CDR2 SNEGSKA (reference sequence). CDR3 protein: CSARGTSAHYEQYF. In nucleotides, the CDR3 is TGCAGTGCTAGAGGGACTAGCGCACACTACGAGCAGTACTTC.

The chain recombines TRBV4-1 with TRBJ2-7; 13 bases line up with TRBD2. The trim removed 0 bases at V and 4 bases at J, leaving 9 bases unmatched. Germline lookup yields CDR1 MGHRA and CDR2 YSYEKL. The CDR3 spans 18 residues. In DNA form, the CDR3 reads TGCGCCAGCAGCCAAGAGCGAGGACTAGCGGGAGTTGTATACGAGCAGTACTTC. Translated: CASSQERGLAGVVYEQYF.

This clonotype has a count of ten or more. The gene calls are TRBV6-2 or TRBV6-3 and TRBJ2-1, with 11 bases aligning to TRBD2. With V trimmed by 6 bases and J by 8 bases, 6 bases remained unmatched. Germline CDR1 is MNHEY and CDR2 is SVGEGT. The CDR3 consists of 14 residues. The DNA of the CDR3 is TGTGCCAGCAGCCGACTAGCGGGAAAGTATGAGCAGTTCTTC. Translation gives CASSRLAGKYEQFF.

The chain links TRBV11-1 to TRBJ2-1; 9 bases align to TRBD2. There are 18 residues in the CDR3. The V and J ends lost 1 base and 3 bases, in that order; junction bases with no gene match: 10. Germline V CDR1 and CDR2: SGHAT, FQDESV (reference sequence). CDR3 region: CASSLDRYSGRRYNEQFF. The CDR3 coding sequence is TGTGCCAGCAGCTTAGACCGTTACAGCGGGAGGCGCTACAATGAGCAGTTCTTC.

V is TRBV7-8 and J is TRBJ2-3, with unresolved D. The germline CDR1 and CDR2 sequences are SGHVS and FQNEAQ. With 3 bases removed from V and 2 bases from J, the gap between germline ends came to 12 bases. CDR3 length equals 15 residues. This CDR3 is CASSFRAWDTDTQYF. CDR3 DNA: TGTGCCAGCAGCTTTAGGGCATGGGACACAGATACGCAGTATTTT. The whole variable domain, filled in from reference TRBV7-8 and TRBJ2-3, reads GAGVSQSPRYKVAKRGQDVALRCDPISGHVSLFWYQQALGQGPEFLTYFQNEAQLDKSGLPSDRFFAERPEGSVSTLKIQRTQQEDSAVYLCASSFRAWDTDTQYFGPGTRLTVL.

This clonotype was counted only a few times. This chain joins TRBV29-1 and TRBJ2-7; TRBD2 aligns across 7 bases. Unmatched junction bases numbered 17, after V lost 4 bases and J lost 2 bases. CDR3 size: 17 residues. Germline loops: CDR1 SQVTM, CDR2 ANQGSEA. As DNA, the CDR3 is TGCAGCGTTGGAAGGTCTAGCGGAGAAGGCCCCCCCTACGAGCAGTACTTC. The encoded protein is CSVGRSSGEGPPYEQYF.